The clone carrying this T cell receptor (beta chain) was counted a few times. Germline V gene sequence: CDR1 LNHDA, CDR2 SQIVND (reference sequence). The CDR3 runs 10 residues. V was trimmed by 6 bases and J by 8 bases, leaving 7 bases between them. This entry belongs to a study of T cells after yellow fever vaccination. TCRdb processed the 5' RACE reads anew with MiXCR; each CDR3 protein has one entry. The sample includes 150,000 to 200,000 distinct CDR3 sequences, around 8.5% of them seen just once. This TCR derives from a man aged 18 to 29 who received the YFV17D yellow fever vaccine. J is TRBJ1-2 and V is TRBV19; D gene unclear. The material sequenced was CD8+ T cells sorted from PBMCs, taken 45 days after the yellow fever booster vaccination. DNA for the CDR3: TGTGCCAGTAGGAGTTGGGGCTACACCTTC. Its translation: CASRSWGYTF.